This T cell receptor (beta chain) was recorded in a study of blood T cell repertoires in COVID-19. Study details: Samples taken during acute and convalescent COVID-19 were collected in the United States, Italy and Spain. Sample material is recorded as cDNA or gDNA derived from T cells, B-cell-depleted T cells, or PBMCs.

TCRdb keeps only in-frame clones here, not all; method: immunoSEQ multiplex PCR. This repertoire shows around 330,000 clones, 70% to 90% found once; its top ten account for 3% to 4%. Germline values: CDR1 GTSNPN, CDR2 SVGIG (reference sequence). CDR3 length equals 15 residues. V lost 3 bases and J lost 8; bases outside the gene matches: 10. The receptor's source is a woman between 45 and 60 years old with active or convalescent COVID-19. This chain joins TRBV30 and TRBJ2-1, with TRBD2 matching 10 bases. Sequencing used peripheral blood. In DNA form, the CDR3 reads TGTGCCTGGAGGTTAGGACTAGCGGATCGGGATGAGCAGTTCTTC. It yields the protein CAWRLGLADRDEQFF.